This TCR beta chain derives from a study of human T cells and chemical hapten exposure. Across the whole study: Sensitization used 2% DPC on about 2 cm by about 2 cm upper inner arm skin. Diphenylcyclopropenone doses were given weekly to the scalps of patients across the approximately 25-week study.

Time point here: pre-sensitization, week 0. The treatment was: therapeutic diphenylcyclopropenone sensitization with weekly scalp DPC. Whole blood, unfractionated, served as the material for total RNA extraction. The library attached unique molecular identifiers to individual cDNA molecules. TCRdb re-called the RACE reads with MiXCR, one entry per CDR3 protein. The sample yields more than 250,000 distinct CDR3 sequences, approximately 8.6% seen once. The sample holds many counts of this clonotype. CDR1 MDHEN and CDR2 SYDVKM come from the germline V gene. Trimming cost V 6 bases and J 1 base, with 6 bases left between them. The CDR3 spans 12 residues.

The chain links TRBV28 to TRBJ2-5, with D tentatively TRBD2 (5 bases). The source of this sequence is a woman in her thirties or forties with alopecia areata. Some clones in this sample may be carry-over from other donors' samples. The sequencing used whole blood, collected in connection with sensitization to the hapten diphenylcyclopropenone (DPC). The CDR3 bases are TGTGCCAGCAGCAGCGGCCAAGAGACCCAGTACTTC. Translation gives CASSSGQETQYF.